The clone carrying this TCR beta chain appeared many times. Its antigen is undetermined. Attachment of unique molecular identifiers was made to individual cDNA molecules. In TCRdb, the 5' RACE reads were re-called with MiXCR into one record per CDR3 protein. This table holds more than 50,000 distinct CDR3 sequences, around an eighth found once. The data derive from a study of early T cells in non-severe SARS-CoV-2 infection. Overall study: Bulk RNA isolated from unsorted whole blood underwent sequencing; chains were not paired.

Study-wide findings and caveats: Matches to VDJdb favored anti-spike CD8 responses and missed private and CD4 specificities.

Trimming pared 9 bases from V and 4 bases from J, leaving 15 bases between. The CDR3 totals 14 residues. Germline lookup yields CDR1 SEHNR and CDR2 FQNEAQ (reference sequence). The sequence came from an adult who was a healthcare worker with PCR-confirmed SARS-CoV-2 infection or an uninfected control (not recorded which). This sequence joins TRBV7-9 and TRBJ2-2; weak D call: TRBD2 (6 bases). The sample here was whole blood, taken at baseline. The CDR3 region has the DNA TGTGCCAGTAGGCCGGGAGCTTTCACCGGGGAGCTGTTTTTT. It codes for CASRPGAFTGELFF.